This entry is about one T cell receptor beta chain. Its antigen is still unknown. The data derive from a study of T cell repertoires in cytomegalovirus infection. Overall study context: Indications came from public TCR beta signatures; they pointed to CMV infection and to a matching HLA type. Overall study findings and caveats: Of the TCR beta families, the public ones yielded a cumulative frequency that identified carriers of CMV plus the relevant HLA. Dominating the ex vivo response were HLA-C-restricted CMV-specific TCR beta clonotypes.

Each CDR3 protein is one row after TCRdb ran MiXCR on the reads. The repertoire holds about 260,000 distinct CDR3 sequences, with roughly 15% as singletons. The V end lost 1 base, the J end lost 6 bases, and 13 bases lay between the germline ends. This CDR3 spans 14 amino acids. Germline lookup yields CDR1 DFQATT and CDR2 SNEGSKA (reference sequence). Material for sequencing was PBMCs. V and J are TRBV20-1 and TRBJ1-5; D perhaps matches TRBD1 (5 bases). This TCR was recovered from a human donor in good health (CMV status not recorded). Some clones in this sample may be carry-over from other donors' samples. CDR3 protein: CSARAGTGGQPQHF. CDR3 DNA: TGCAGTGCTAGAGCCGGGACGGGCGGTCAGCCCCAGCATTTT.